This TCR beta chain is drawn from a study of blood T cell repertoires in COVID-19. The CDR3 loop spans 12 amino acids. V trimming: 6 bases; J trimming: 8 bases; junction bases outside the gene matches: 5. From germline, CDR1 is LNHDA and CDR2 SQIVND (reference sequence). Participants came from around 25 US areas, aged about 18 to 95 years. Produced via immunoSEQ multiplex PCR; TCRdb's table is partial and in-frame only. The sample has roughly 250,000 clones; around 86% are singletons. Sequencing was performed on PBMCs or T cells enriched from blood (not recorded which). This TCR was recovered from a woman between 50 and 59 years old who had recovered from COVID-19. The J gene is TRBJ2-3, the V gene TRBV19, with 7 bases that match TRBD2. The CDR3 nucleotides are TGTGCCAGTAGGCGCTCTAGCGGTACGCAGTATTTT. The encoded protein is CASRRSSGTQYF.